Included here is one TCR beta chain sequence, with context. Per the authors' pipeline: Amplification of reference gene primers was used by the study to estimate nucleated cell counts. Profiling relied on immunoSEQ multiplex PCR, and the TCRdb table lists in-frame clones only, not all of them. For V, J and clone size, that table is used; D and trimming come from the DNA. The sample contains under 250,000 clones, about 89% of which appear only once. The sample belongs to a study of blood T cell repertoires in COVID-19. As for the study in general: Sources were T cells, B-cell-depleted T cells, or PBMCs; the material itself was cDNA or gDNA.

Germline V gene data show CDR1 as MDHEN and CDR2 as SYDVKM. The V end lost 3 bases, the J end lost 0 bases, and 15 bases lay between the germline ends. The CDR3 sequence is 17 residues long. Specimen: peripheral blood. This chain uses TRBV28 with TRBJ1-5, with a possible D match to TRBD1 (6 bases). This clonotype was obtained from a woman aged 55-75 years who had recovered from COVID-19. CDR3 loop: CASSFRGGPYSNQPQHF. DNA for the CDR3: TGTGCCAGCAGTTTTCGAGGGGGTCCATATAGCAATCAGCCCCAGCATTTT.